The 8 T cell receptor beta chains given below trace back to one sample, sequenced in a study of T cells in Graves' hyperthyroidism and ophthalmopathy. Template material for amplifying TCR beta CDR3 regions consisted of RNA transcripts. Using the HTBI primer set, a first-round RT-PCR was run on the TCR CDR3. Via MiXCR, TCRdb re-called the multiplex PCR reads, giving one row per CDR3 protein. The sample records tens of thousands of distinct CDR3 sequences, roughly 45% being singletons. The sequencing sample was made of blood. These receptors were obtained from a woman aged 25 to 39 with Graves' hyperthyroidism.

This clonotype came up many times. The V gene is TRBV5-1, the J gene TRBJ2-1; 9 positions match TRBD1. The CDR3 is made up of 15 amino acids. CDR1 is SGHRS, CDR2 YFSETQ, per germline. The trim removed 4 bases at V and 0 bases at J, leaving 2 bases unmatched. CDR3 in amino acids: CASSRTGDSYNEQFF. CDR3 in DNA: TGCGCCAGCAGCCGGACAGGGGACTCCTACAATGAGCAGTTCTTC. Based on the CDR3 plus reference TRBV5-1 and TRBJ2-1, the full variable domain is KAGVTQTPRYLIKTRGQQVTLSCSPISGHRSVSWYQQTPGQGLQFLFEYFSETQRNKGNFPGRFSGRQFSNSRSEMNVSTLELGDSALYLCASSRTGDSYNEQFFGPGTRLTVL.

This clonotype was recorded many times. This CDR3 reads CASSPRVVRRLGYTF. DNA for the CDR3: TGTGCCAGCAGCCCTAGAGTGGTTCGGCGGCTGGGCTACACCTTC. The chain couples TRBV7-2 to TRBJ1-2; no definite D call. The CDR3 sequence is 15 residues long. Trimming stripped 5 bases from V and 8 bases from J, with 21 bases between. Germline values: CDR1 SGHTA, CDR2 FQGNSA.

The genes are TRBV20-1 and TRBJ2-3, with TRBD2 as a possible D gene (6 bases). The CDR3 is made up of 12 amino acids. Germline V gives CDR1 DFQATT, CDR2 SNEGSKA (reference sequence). The germline V and J ends were trimmed by 6 bases and 3 bases, with 10 bases remaining between them. CDR3 nucleotide sequence: TGCAGTGCCAGGAGGGAGACAGATACGCAGTATTTT. This sequence encodes CSARRETDTQYF.

Concerning this clonotype: One base away lies a much larger clone, so this may be a sequencing read error. Because the CDR3 is missing its conserved closing phenylalanine or tryptophan, this is likely a read error. This rearrangement joins TRBV3-1 to TRBJ2-5, with 11 bases fitting TRBD2. Trimming removed 3 bases from V and 4 bases from J; junction bases left unmatched: 4. The germline V gene encodes CDR1 LGHDT and CDR2 YNNKEL (reference sequence). The CDR3 sequence is 15 residues long. CDR3 sequence: CASSQSGLAGETQYC. CDR3 DNA: TGTGCCAGCAGCCAGTCTGGACTAGCGGGAGAGACCCAGTACTGC.

This clonotype is categorized as medium-sized (0.01 to 0.1%). The rearrangement joins TRBV29-1 to TRBJ2-3, with D unresolved. The V gene lost 1 base and the J gene lost 1 base, with 15 bases spanning the gap. CDR1 and CDR2 from the germline V gene are SQVTM and ANQGSEA. The CDR3 totals 16 residues. In DNA form, the CDR3 reads TGCAGCGTTGAAGTTGGGCAGGTAACCGGCACAGATACGCAGTATTTT. Its translation is CSVEVGQVTGTDTQYF.

This clonotype was recorded many times. The chain is built from TRBV12-3 or TRBV12-4 and TRBJ2-1, with TRBD2 identical over 7 bases. This CDR3 has 15 residues. V was clipped by 5 bases and J by 9 bases; unmatched bases: 13. CDR3 sequence reads: CASSRLATNPAEQFF. Written as DNA, the CDR3 is TGTGCCAGCAGTAGACTAGCCACTAACCCAGCTGAGCAGTTCTTC.

In the case of this clonotype: Without the conserved terminal phenylalanine or tryptophan, this CDR3 likely stems from a read error. The DNA is omitted, as the CDR3 cannot be located on it reliably, and the CDR3 follows TCRdb's listing. The CDR3 here is CASSLELRAEALL. The chain recombines TRBV5-8 with TRBJ1-1. The CDR3 sequence runs 13 residues, both termini included. CDR1 SGHTS and CDR2 YDEGEE come from the germline V gene.

The chain has TRBV7-3 and TRBJ2-1, with unresolved D. The length of the CDR3 is 14 residues. Germline assignment: CDR1 SGHTA and CDR2 FQGTGA. V lost 1 base, J lost 5 bases, and 9 bases lay in between. The CDR3 nucleotides read TGTGCCAGCAGCTTAATCGCGAGCCACAATGAGCAGTTCTTC. Encoded protein: CASSLIASHNEQFF.